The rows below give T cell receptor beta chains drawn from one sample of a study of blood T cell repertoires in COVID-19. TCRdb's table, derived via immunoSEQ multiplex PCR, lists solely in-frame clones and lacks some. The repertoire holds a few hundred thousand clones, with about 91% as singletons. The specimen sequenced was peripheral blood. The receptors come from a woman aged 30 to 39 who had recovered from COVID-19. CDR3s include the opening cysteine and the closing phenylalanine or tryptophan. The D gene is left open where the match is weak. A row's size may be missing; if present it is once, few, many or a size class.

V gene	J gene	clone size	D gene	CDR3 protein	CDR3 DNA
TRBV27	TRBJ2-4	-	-	CASSLRGRADIQYF	TGTGCCAGCAGTTTAAGAGGCAGGGCTGACATTCAGTACTTC
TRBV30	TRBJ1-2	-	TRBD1	CAWSVREGARYGYTF	TGTGCCTGGAGTGTACGGGAGGGGGCAAGGTATGGCTACACCTTC
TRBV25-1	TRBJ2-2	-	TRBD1	CASSGQGARSSQGELFF	TGTGCCAGCAGTGGTCAGGGGGCCCGGAGTTCGCAGGGGGAGCTGTTTTTT
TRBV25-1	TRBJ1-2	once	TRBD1	CASRGQEGYGYTF	TGTGCCAGCAGAGGACAGGAGGGATATGGCTACACCTTC
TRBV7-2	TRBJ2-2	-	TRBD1	CASSPRDRVLTGELFF	TGTGCCAGCAGCCCTCGGGACAGGGTACTAACCGGGGAGCTGTTTTTT
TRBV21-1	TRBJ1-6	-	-	CASSIPHGDPLHF	TGTGCCAGCAGCATACCACATGGTGATCCCCTCCACTTT
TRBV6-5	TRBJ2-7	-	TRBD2	CASSLPTSGGYEQYF	TGTGCCAGCAGTCTACCGACTAGCGGGGGCTACGAGCAGTACTTC
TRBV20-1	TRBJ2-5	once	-	CSAPWGVGYF	TGCAGTGCCCCCTGGGGAGTGGGGTACTTC
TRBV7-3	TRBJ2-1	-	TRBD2	CASSSKAGHSSYNEQFF	TGTGCCAGCAGCTCAAAAGCGGGGCACAGCTCCTACAATGAGCAGTTCTTC
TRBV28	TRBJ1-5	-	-	CASSRSGRAEHSNQPQHF	TGTGCCAGCAGCCGATCGGGCAGGGCGGAACATAGCAATCAGCCCCAGCATTTT
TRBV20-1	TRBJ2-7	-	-	CSGGGADEQYF	TGCAGTGGCGGCGGGGCGGACGAGCAGTACTTC
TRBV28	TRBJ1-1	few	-	CASSFSGGGTEAFF	TGTGCCAGCAGTTTCTCCGGGGGGGGCACTGAAGCTTTCTTT
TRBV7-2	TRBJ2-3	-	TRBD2	CASSLDGGAEDTQYF	TGTGCCAGCAGCTTAGACGGGGGGGCTGAAGATACGCAGTATTTT
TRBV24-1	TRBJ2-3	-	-	CATSDYGDRDTDTQYF	TGTGCCACCAGTGATTACGGGGATCGGGACACAGATACGCAGTATTTT
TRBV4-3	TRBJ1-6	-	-	CASSQDPPPRVYSPLHF	TGCGCCAGCAGCCAAGATCCTCCCCCTCGAGTCTATTCACCCCTCCACTTT
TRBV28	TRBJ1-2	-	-	CASSLVSGIGGYTF	TGTGCCAGCAGTTTAGTATCAGGGATCGGTGGCTACACCTTC
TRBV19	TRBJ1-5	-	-	CASSIRGSYQPQHF	TGTGCCAGTAGTATTCGGGGGAGTTATCAGCCCCAGCATTTT
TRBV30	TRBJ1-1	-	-	CAWDRTNTEAFF	TGTGCCTGGGACAGAACGAACACTGAAGCTTTCTTT
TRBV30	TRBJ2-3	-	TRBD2	CAWSRLAGGFTDTQYF	TGTGCCTGGAGTCGGCTAGCGGGGGGTTTCACAGATACGCAGTATTTT
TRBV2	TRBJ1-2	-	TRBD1	CASSEGQWGYGYTF	TGTGCCAGCAGTGAGGGACAGTGGGGCTATGGCTACACCTTC
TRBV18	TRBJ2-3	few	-	CASSPRADTQYF	TGTGCCAGCTCACCCCGCGCAGATACGCAGTATTTT
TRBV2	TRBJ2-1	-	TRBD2	CASNYGTSGASTDEQFF	TGTGCCAGCAACTATGGGACTAGCGGGGCCTCTACAGATGAGCAGTTCTTC
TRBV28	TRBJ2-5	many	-	CASSLRGQETQYF	TGTGCCAGCAGTTTAAGGGGTCAAGAGACCCAGTACTTC
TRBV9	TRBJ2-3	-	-	CASSVAGDTQYF	TGTGCCAGCAGCGTAGCAGGAGATACGCAGTATTTT
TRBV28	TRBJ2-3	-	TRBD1	CASYPGQGAPDTQYF	TGTGCCAGCTACCCGGGACAGGGGGCCCCAGATACGCAGTATTTT
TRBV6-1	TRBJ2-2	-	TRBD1	CASSERQGVGELFF	TGTGCCAGCAGTGAAAGGCAGGGGGTGGGGGAGCTGTTTTTT
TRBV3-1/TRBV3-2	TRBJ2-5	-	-	CASSPSVAQETQYF	TGTGCCAGCAGCCCCTCGGTAGCGCAAGAGACCCAGTACTTC
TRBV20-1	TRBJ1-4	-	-	CSALRDEKLFF	TGCAGTGCCTTGAGGGATGAAAAACTGTTTTTT
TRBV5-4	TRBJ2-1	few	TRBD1	CASSLNRGLRGEQFF	TGTGCCAGCAGCTTGAACAGGGGGCTGAGAGGTGAGCAGTTCTTC
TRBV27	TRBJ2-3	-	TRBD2	CASSRILKDPSGEYTDTQYF	TGTGCCAGCAGCCGCATTCTAAAAGACCCTAGCGGGGAGTACACAGATACGCAGTATTTT
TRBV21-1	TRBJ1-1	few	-	CASRKARQGNTEAFF	TGTGCCAGCAGAAAAGCGCGACAGGGTAACACTGAAGCTTTCTTT
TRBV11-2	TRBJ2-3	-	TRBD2	CASRKPGLAVTDTQYF	TGTGCCAGCAGAAAACCGGGACTAGCGGTAACAGATACGCAGTATTTT
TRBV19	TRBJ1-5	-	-	CASSHFTAQNQPQHF	TGTGCCAGTAGTCACTTTACAGCTCAGAATCAGCCCCAGCATTTT
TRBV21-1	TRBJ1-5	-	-	CASSRTGVRNQPQHF	TGTGCCAGCAGTCGTACAGGGGTGAGGAATCAGCCCCAGCATTTT
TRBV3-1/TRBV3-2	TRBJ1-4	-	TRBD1	CASSQDWSDRGWEKLFF	TGTGCCAGCAGCCAAGATTGGAGCGACAGGGGGTGGGAAAAACTGTTTTTT
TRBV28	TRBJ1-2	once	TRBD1	CASSLLVRRGLKGYTF	TGTGCCAGCAGTTTATTGGTCCGCAGGGGGCTTAAAGGCTACACCTTC
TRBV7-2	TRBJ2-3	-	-	CASSLGIDSYTDTQYF	TGTGCCAGCAGCTTGGGGATTGACAGTTACACAGATACGCAGTATTTT
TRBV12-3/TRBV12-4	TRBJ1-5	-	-	CASSHSEGPQHF	TGTGCCAGCAGTCACTCCGAGGGGCCCCAGCATTTT
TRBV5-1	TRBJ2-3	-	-	CASSGSLGTDTQYF	TGCGCCAGCAGCGGCTCCCTTGGCACAGATACGCAGTATTTT
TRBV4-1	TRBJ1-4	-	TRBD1	CASSPGGGNEKLFF	TGCGCCAGCAGCCCAGGGGGCGGGAATGAAAAACTGTTTTTT
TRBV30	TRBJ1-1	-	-	CAWSVKSSLGAMNTEAFF	TGTGCCTGGAGTGTTAAGAGCTCCCTGGGGGCTATGAACACTGAAGCTTTCTTT
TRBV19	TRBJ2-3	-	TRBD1	CATADRGSTDTQYF	TGTGCCACCGCGGACAGGGGTAGCACAGATACGCAGTATTTT
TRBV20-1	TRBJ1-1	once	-	CSATPQERAFF	TGCAGTGCTACGCCACAGGAGAGAGCTTTCTTT
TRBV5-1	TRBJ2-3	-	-	CASSWTASTDTQYF	TGCGCCAGCAGCTGGACAGCTAGCACAGATACGCAGTATTTT
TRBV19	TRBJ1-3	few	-	CASSPRTSSGNTIYF	TGTGCCAGTAGTCCCCGGACAAGTTCTGGAAACACCATATATTTT
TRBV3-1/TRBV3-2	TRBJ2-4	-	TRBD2	CASSPFSGGQNIQYF	TGTGCCAGCAGCCCCTTTAGCGGGGGGCAAAACATTCAGTACTTC
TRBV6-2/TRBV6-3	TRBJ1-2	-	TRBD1	CASSWDRDYGYTF	TGTGCCAGCAGTTGGGACAGGGACTATGGCTACACCTTC
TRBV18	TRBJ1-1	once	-	CASSPIQGDTEAFF	TGTGCCAGCTCACCGATACAGGGCGACACTGAAGCTTTCTTT
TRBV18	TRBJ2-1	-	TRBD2	CASSPPVAGGYNEQFF	TGTGCCAGCTCACCACCGGTAGCGGGGGGCTACAATGAGCAGTTCTTC
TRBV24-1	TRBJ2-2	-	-	CATSVPGEAGELFF	TGTGCCACCAGTGTCCCCGGGGAGGCCGGGGAGCTGTTTTTT